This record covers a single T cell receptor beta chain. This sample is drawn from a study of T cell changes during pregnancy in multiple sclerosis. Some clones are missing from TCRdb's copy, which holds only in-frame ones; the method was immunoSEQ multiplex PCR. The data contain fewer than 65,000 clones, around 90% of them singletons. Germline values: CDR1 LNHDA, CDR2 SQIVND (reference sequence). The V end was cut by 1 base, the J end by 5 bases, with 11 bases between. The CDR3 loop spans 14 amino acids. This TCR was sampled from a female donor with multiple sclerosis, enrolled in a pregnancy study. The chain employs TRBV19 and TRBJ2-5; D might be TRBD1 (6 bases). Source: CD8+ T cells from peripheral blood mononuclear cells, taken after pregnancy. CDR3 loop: CASSIAQGWETQYF. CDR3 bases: TGTGCCAGTAGTATAGCACAGGGCTGGGAGACCCAGTACTTC. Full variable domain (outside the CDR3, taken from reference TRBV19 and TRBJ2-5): DGGITQSPKYLFRKEGQNVTLSCEQNLNHDAMYWYRQDPGQGLRLIYYSQIVNDFQKGDIAEGYSVSREKKESFPLTVTSAQKNPTAFYLCASSIAQGWETQYFGPGTRLLVL.